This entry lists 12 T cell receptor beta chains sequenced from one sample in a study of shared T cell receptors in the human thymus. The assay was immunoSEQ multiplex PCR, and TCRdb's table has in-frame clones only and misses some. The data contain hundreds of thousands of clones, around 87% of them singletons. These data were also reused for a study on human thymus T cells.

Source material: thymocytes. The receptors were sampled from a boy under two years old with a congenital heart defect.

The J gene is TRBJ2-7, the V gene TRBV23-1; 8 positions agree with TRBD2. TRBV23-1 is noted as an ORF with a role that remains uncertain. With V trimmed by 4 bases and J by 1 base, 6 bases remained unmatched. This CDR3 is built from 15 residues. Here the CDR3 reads CASSLPTSGSYEQYF. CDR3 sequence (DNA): TGCGCCAGCAGTCTGCCCACTAGCGGATCCTACGAGCAGTACTTC.

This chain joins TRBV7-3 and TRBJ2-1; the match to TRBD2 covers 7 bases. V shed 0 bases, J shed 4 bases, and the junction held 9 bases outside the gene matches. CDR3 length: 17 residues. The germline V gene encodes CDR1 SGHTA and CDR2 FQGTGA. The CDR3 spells CASSLTGLAEPYNEQFF. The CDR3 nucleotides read TGTGCCAGCAGCTTAACTGGGCTAGCGGAACCTTACAATGAGCAGTTCTTC.

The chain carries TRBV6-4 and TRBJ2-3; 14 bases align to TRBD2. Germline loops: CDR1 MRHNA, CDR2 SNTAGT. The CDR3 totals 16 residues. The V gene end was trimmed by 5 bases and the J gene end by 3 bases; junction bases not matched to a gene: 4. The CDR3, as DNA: TGTGCCAGCAGTCCCGGGACTAGCGGGAGTACAGATACGCAGTATTTT. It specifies CASSPGTSGSTDTQYF.

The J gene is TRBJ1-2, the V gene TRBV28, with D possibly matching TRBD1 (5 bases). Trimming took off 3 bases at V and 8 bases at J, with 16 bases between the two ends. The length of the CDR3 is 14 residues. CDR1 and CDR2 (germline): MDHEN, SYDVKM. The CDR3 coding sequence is TGTGCCAGCAGTTTGCCCGGGACGGCGGGGGGCTACACCTTC. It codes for CASSLPGTAGGYTF.

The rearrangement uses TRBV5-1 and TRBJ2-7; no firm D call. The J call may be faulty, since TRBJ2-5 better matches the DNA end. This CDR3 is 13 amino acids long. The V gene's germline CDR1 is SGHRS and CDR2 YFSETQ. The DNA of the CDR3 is TGCGCCAGCAGGCCCGAGCTGGGAGAGACCCAGTACTTC. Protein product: CASRPELGETQYF.

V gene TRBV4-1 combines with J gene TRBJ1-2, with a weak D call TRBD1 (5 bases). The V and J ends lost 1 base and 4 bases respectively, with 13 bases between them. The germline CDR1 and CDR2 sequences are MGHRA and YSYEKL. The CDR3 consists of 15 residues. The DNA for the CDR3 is TGCGCCAGCAGCCAAGCTCGGGGGGAGAGCTATGGCTACACCTTC. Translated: CASSQARGESYGYTF.

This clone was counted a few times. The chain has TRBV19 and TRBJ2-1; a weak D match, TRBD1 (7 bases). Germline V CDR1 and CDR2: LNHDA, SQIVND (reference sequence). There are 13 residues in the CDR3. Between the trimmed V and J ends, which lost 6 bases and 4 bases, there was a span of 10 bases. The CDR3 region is CASRPGGYNEQFF. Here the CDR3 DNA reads TGTGCCAGTAGACCAGGGGGGTACAATGAGCAGTTCTTC.

The CDR3 DNA sequence: TGTGCCATCAGTGATCCCGGGACTAGACCCACCGGGGAGCTGTTTTTT. Residues: CAISDPGTRPTGELFF. This sequence joins TRBV10-3 and TRBJ2-2; the match to TRBD2 covers 8 bases. The CDR3 loop spans 16 amino acids. Germline CDR1 is ENHRY and CDR2 is SYGVKD. V shed 3 bases, J shed 4 bases, and the junction held 7 bases outside the gene matches.

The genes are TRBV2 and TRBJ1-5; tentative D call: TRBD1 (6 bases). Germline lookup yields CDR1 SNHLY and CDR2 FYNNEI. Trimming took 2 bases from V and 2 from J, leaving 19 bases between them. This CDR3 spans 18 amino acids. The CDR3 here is CASSEPHQGSEGNQPQHF. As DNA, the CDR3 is TGTGCCAGCAGTGAACCACATCAGGGGTCTGAGGGCAATCAGCCCCAGCATTTT.

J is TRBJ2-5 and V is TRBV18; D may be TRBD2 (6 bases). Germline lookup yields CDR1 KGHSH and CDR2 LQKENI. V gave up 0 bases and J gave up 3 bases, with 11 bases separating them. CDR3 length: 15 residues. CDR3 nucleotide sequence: TGTGCCAGCTCACCACCCGGCGGGACCAAAGAGACCCAGTACTTC. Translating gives CASSPPGGTKETQYF.

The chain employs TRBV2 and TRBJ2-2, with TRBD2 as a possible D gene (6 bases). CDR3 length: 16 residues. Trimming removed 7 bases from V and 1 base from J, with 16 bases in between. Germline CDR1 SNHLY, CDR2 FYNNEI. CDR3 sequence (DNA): TGTGCCAGCACCCAAGAGGGTAGCGGGAACACCGGGGAGCTGTTTTTT. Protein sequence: CASTQEGSGNTGELFF.

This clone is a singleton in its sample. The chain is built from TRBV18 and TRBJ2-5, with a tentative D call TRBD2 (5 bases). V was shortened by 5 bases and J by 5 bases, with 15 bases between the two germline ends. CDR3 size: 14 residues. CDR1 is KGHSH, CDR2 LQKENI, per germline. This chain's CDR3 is CASSTRGCGETQYF. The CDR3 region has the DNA TGTGCCAGCTCAACTCGGGGATGCGGGGAGACCCAGTACTTC.